One sample yielded the 11 T cell receptor beta chains listed below, sequenced in a study of control samples from healthy donors and cancer patients (dated by TCRdb to between 2020 and 2021). The receptor library was made with the immunoSEQ multiplex PCR assay. Here the immuneACCESS table is served through TCRdb, limited to in-frame sequences with V and J called. Missing clones are a known gap in these copies; in checked studies unresolved V genes cover under half, and the rest lacks a known reason. The sample profile shows about 180,000 clones; more than 80% of them were found once. The ten largest clones add up to about 1.4% of the sample. The specimen was blood. All receptors derive from a man aged 25 to 40 in good health.

The genes are TRBV7-9 and TRBJ1-1; TRBD1 might be the D (6 bases). The V and J ends lost 1 base and 8 bases respectively, with 11 bases between them. The CDR3 has 13 residues. In germline, CDR1 is SEHNR, CDR2 FQNEAQ (reference sequence). Here the CDR3 DNA reads TGTGCCAGCAGCTTAGGGGGAGGGGGGGAAGCTTTCTTT. Its protein is CASSLGGGGEAFF. The full variable domain, its missing parts supplied by reference TRBV7-9 and TRBJ1-1, is DTGVSQNPRHKITKRGQNVTFRCDPISEHNRLYWYRQTLGQGPEFLTYFQNEAQLEKSRLLSDRFSAERPKGSFSTLEIQRTEQGDSAMYLCASSLGGGGEAFFGQGTRLTVV.

The rearrangement links TRBV19 to TRBJ2-3, with 8 bases fitting TRBD2. V was pared by 3 bases and J by 3 bases, with 8 bases of the junction left unmatched. The CDR3 length is 16 residues. Germline CDR1 is LNHDA and CDR2 is SQIVND (reference sequence). This CDR3 is CASSMIGREVTDTQYF. CDR3 nucleotide sequence: TGTGCCAGTAGTATGATCGGGCGGGAGGTGACAGATACGCAGTATTTT.

This clone has just one count. This sequence joins TRBV7-9 and TRBJ2-7; D gene uncertain. This CDR3 is built from 13 residues. V was trimmed by 3 bases and J by 3 bases, leaving 9 bases between them. Germline V lookup: CDR1 SEHNR, CDR2 FQNEAQ (reference sequence). CDR3 in amino acids: CASSFSGYYEQYF. CDR3 coding DNA: TGTGCCAGCAGCTTCTCCGGCTACTACGAGCAGTACTTC.

V usage is TRBV4-2 and J usage is TRBJ1-4; D might be TRBD1 (5 bases). The V end lost 0 bases, the J end lost 6 bases, and 17 bases lay between the germline ends. Looked up from germline, CDR1 is LGHNA and CDR2 is YNFKEQ. The CDR3 loop spans 17 amino acids. The chain's CDR3 is CASSQDPFGETDEKLFF. The CDR3 DNA follows: TGTGCCAGCAGCCAAGATCCTTTTGGGGAGACAGATGAAAAACTGTTTTTT.

The chain employs TRBV24-1 and TRBJ1-2; D may be TRBD1 (5 bases). This CDR3 region has 14 residues. V lost 6 bases to trimming and J lost 8 bases, with 18 bases between them. CDR1 and CDR2 from the germline V gene are KGHDR and SFDVKD. The CDR3 coding sequence is TGTGCCACCAGTTCCCCGGGGGGATTTGGAGGCTACACCTTC. It specifies CATSSPGGFGGYTF.

The V and J genes are TRBV15 and TRBJ1-1, with D possibly matching TRBD1 (6 bases). The V end was cut by 5 bases, the J end by 0 bases, with 13 bases between. This CDR3 region has 15 residues. The germline V gene has CDR1 LNHNV and CDR2 YYDKDF (reference sequence). The CDR3 loop reads CATSGQMGLNTEAFF. DNA for the CDR3: TGTGCCACCAGCGGACAGATGGGATTGAACACTGAAGCTTTCTTT.

This chain connects TRBV10-3 to TRBJ2-1, with D perhaps TRBD2 (5 bases). V lost 2 bases to trimming and J lost 9 bases, with 11 bases between them. This CDR3 contains 13 residues. Germline assignment: CDR1 ENHRY and CDR2 SYGVKD. The CDR3, as DNA: TGTGCCATCAGTGAGCGTAAGGCGGGTGAGCAGTTCTTC. Amino acid sequence: CAISERKAGEQFF.

The rearrangement links TRBV5-3 to TRBJ2-5; possibly TRBD1 for D (6 bases). TRBV5-3 falls under the ORF class, with uncertain function. The V end was cut by 3 bases, the J end by 5 bases, with 20 bases between. The CDR3 extends over 16 amino acids. CDR3 DNA sequence: TGTGCCAGAAGCTGGCCACAGGGCACCCCTAGGGAGACCCAGTACTTC. This translates into CARSWPQGTPRETQYF.

The rearrangement joins TRBV7-9 to TRBJ1-2, with D possibly matching TRBD1 (6 bases). The germline V and J ends were trimmed by 4 bases and 4 bases, with 10 bases remaining between them. In germline, CDR1 is SEHNR, CDR2 FQNEAQ (reference sequence). The CDR3 contains 13 residues. The CDR3 loop is CASSSRGGYGYTF. CDR3 DNA sequence: TGTGCCAGCAGCTCCAGGGGTGGCTATGGCTACACCTTC.

This clone appeared once. This rearrangement joins TRBV30 to TRBJ1-5; no clear D. Germline values: CDR1 GTSNPN, CDR2 SVGIG (reference sequence). V dropped 0 bases and J dropped 6 bases, with 15 bases sitting between them. CDR3 length: 15 amino acids. The CDR3 loop is CAWSVAVGRGQPQHF. CDR3 coding DNA: TGTGCCTGGAGTGTAGCGGTGGGGAGAGGTCAGCCCCAGCATTTT.

The V call is TRBV2, the J call TRBJ2-2; D unclear. The CDR3 contains 13 residues. Looked up from germline, CDR1 is SNHLY and CDR2 is FYNNEI. V lost 0 bases and J lost 8, with 7 bases in between. CDR3: CASSEASRGELFF. The CDR3 DNA is TGTGCCAGCAGTGAAGCGAGTAGGGGGGAGCTGTTTTTT. The full variable domain, in which reference TRBV2 and TRBJ2-2 provide the parts outside the CDR3, is EPEVTQTPSHQVTQMGQEVILRCVPISNHLYFYWYRQILGQKVEFLVSFYNNEISEKSEIFDDQFSVERPDGSNFTLKIRSTKLEDSAMYFCASSEASRGELFFGEGSRLTVL.